This T cell receptor (beta chain) was found in a study of graft-versus-host responses after intestinal transplantation. Measured with immunoSEQ multiplex PCR; TCRdb has only the in-frame clones, and not every one. Of 45,000 to 50,000 clones listed, about 93% are singletons. V lost 4 bases, J lost 2 bases, and 2 bases stayed unmatched. This CDR3 spans 14 amino acids. Germline-derived CDR1 and CDR2 are MNHGY and SAAAGT. With regard to this clone: Its target is unknown.

The chain couples TRBV6-8 to TRBJ2-7, with 10 bases identical to TRBD2. This receptor was obtained from a human donor who was the organ donor for an intestinal transplant. Specimen: unstimulated CD4+ T cells sorted from spleen or lymph node cells, collected before transplant. The CDR3 reads CASSSSGRAYEQYF. The DNA for the CDR3 is TGTGCCAGCAGTTCCAGCGGGAGGGCCTACGAGCAGTACTTC.